Following are 23 T cell receptor beta chains from one sample sequenced in a study of blood T cell repertoires in COVID-19. The method was immunoSEQ multiplex PCR; TCRdb's version includes in-frame clones alone and lacks a portion of them. The profile shows over 85,000 clones, approximately 80% of them singletons. The specimen was peripheral blood. The receptors here all came from a woman aged 55-70 years with acute or convalescent COVID-19.

V is TRBV28 and J is TRBJ2-7; TRBD1 is a possible D gene (7 bases). The CDR3 has 13 amino acids. Trimming took off 8 bases at V and 6 bases at J, with 17 bases between the two ends. The germline CDR1 and CDR2 sequences are MDHEN and SYDVKM. The CDR3 coding sequence is TGTGCCAGCTACAACAGGGGAGGTTTCGAGCAGTACTTC. It is translated as CASYNRGGFEQYF. The entire variable domain, with the rest obtained from reference TRBV28 and TRBJ2-7, is as follows: DVKVTQSSRYLVKRTGEKVFLECVQDMDHENMFWYRQDPGLGLRLIYFSYDVKMKEKGDIPEGYSVSREKKERFSLILESASTNQTSMYLCASYNRGGFEQYFGPGTRLTVT.

This chain uses TRBV7-9 with TRBJ1-2, with 9 bases lining up with TRBD1. V lost 5 bases, J lost 4 bases, and 14 bases stayed unmatched. The V gene's germline CDR1 is SEHNR and CDR2 FQNEAQ (reference sequence). The CDR3 runs to 17 residues. The CDR3 loop is CASSPLPTGGGAYGYTF. The CDR3 DNA reads TGTGCCAGCAGCCCCTTGCCAACAGGGGGCGGAGCCTATGGCTACACCTTC. Based on the CDR3 plus reference TRBV7-9 and TRBJ1-2, the full variable domain is DTGVSQNPRHKITKRGQNVTFRCDPISEHNRLYWYRQTLGQGPEFLTYFQNEAQLEKSRLLSDRFSAERPKGSFSTLEIQRTEQGDSAMYLCASSPLPTGGGAYGYTFGSGTRLTVV.

The chain couples TRBV3-1 (or the pseudogene TRBV3-2) to TRBJ1-2, with D hard to call. This CDR3 contains 12 residues. The ends were cut back, 6 bases at V and 7 bases at J, with 12 bases in the middle. Germline-derived CDR1 and CDR2 are LGHDT and YNNKEL (reference sequence). CDR3 amino acids: CASSIIRGGYTF. The CDR3 region has the DNA TGTGCCAGCAGTATAATCCGGGGTGGCTACACCTTC.

The gene calls are TRBV14 and TRBJ2-5; maybe TRBD2 (7 bases). In germline, CDR1 is SGHDN, CDR2 FVKESK. Trimming took 8 bases from V and 4 from J, leaving 17 bases between them. This CDR3 is 14 amino acids long. CDR3 DNA sequence: TGTGCCAGCCAGCTGGGGGGGGCAACAGAGACCCAGTACTTC. Amino acids: CASQLGGATETQYF.

The rearrangement links TRBV24-1 to TRBJ2-3, with TRBD1 matching over 9 bases. With 12 bases clipped from V and 3 bases from J, the junction kept 9 bases outside the gene matches. Germline CDR1 KGHDR, CDR2 SFDVKD. The CDR3 sequence is 14 residues long. Here the CDR3 reads CAPPTGGGTDTQYF. CDR3 DNA: TGTGCCCCACCGACAGGGGGGGGAACAGATACGCAGTATTTT.

The table lists this clone with a count of one. The gene calls are TRBV5-4 and TRBJ1-1; a weak D match, TRBD1 (6 bases). The ends were cut back, 2 bases at V and 1 base at J, with 12 bases in the middle. CDR3 size: 15 residues. Germline V lookup: CDR1 SGHNT, CDR2 YYREEE (reference sequence). The CDR3 spells CASSFGYRENTEAFF. CDR3 DNA: TGTGCCAGCAGCTTTGGGTACAGGGAGAACACTGAAGCTTTCTTT.

This clone has a single count. The gene calls are TRBV7-2 and TRBJ2-7; TRBD1 agrees at 7 bases. The CDR3 is made up of 15 amino acids. CDR1 is SGHTA and CDR2 is FQGNSA in the germline V gene. V trimming: 5 bases; J trimming: 1 base; junction bases outside the gene matches: 8. As DNA, the CDR3 is TGTGCCAGCAGCCGCGACCGGGACAGATCCTACGAGCAGTACTTC. Amino acid sequence: CASSRDRDRSYEQYF.

A single count supports this clone. The genes are TRBV4-1 and TRBJ2-3, with no clear D. From germline, CDR1 is MGHRA and CDR2 YSYEKL. Trimming removed 4 bases from V and 0 bases from J, with 11 bases in between. The CDR3 contains 15 residues. For the CDR3, the DNA is TGCGCCAGCAGCCGCTCCGACTTGAGCACAGATACGCAGTATTTT. This translates into CASSRSDLSTDTQYF.

The chain has TRBV30 and TRBJ2-7; TRBD1 aligns across 8 bases. The germline V gene encodes CDR1 GTSNPN and CDR2 SVGIG (reference sequence). This CDR3 region has 14 residues. With V trimmed by 0 bases and J by 5 bases, 6 bases remained unmatched. The CDR3 loop reads CAWSVRTGLDEQYF. Here the CDR3 DNA reads TGTGCCTGGAGTGTACGGACAGGGTTGGACGAGCAGTACTTC.

V is TRBV4-2 and J is TRBJ2-1; tentatively, D is TRBD2 (6 bases). Trimming took off 2 bases at V and 6 bases at J, with 17 bases between the two ends. The V gene's germline CDR1 is LGHNA and CDR2 YNFKEQ. The CDR3 sequence is 16 residues long. The CDR3 DNA sequence: TGTGCCAGCAGCCAACTGGGGCCCCGGCGGGGCAATGAGCAGTTCTTC. This translates into CASSQLGPRRGNEQFF.

This clone was picked up one time. The chain is built from TRBV2 and TRBJ2-6; D might be TRBD1 (5 bases). Trimming removed 7 bases at V and 2 bases at J, with 12 bases between. The CDR3 covers 15 residues. CDR1 is SNHLY, CDR2 FYNNEI, per germline. Written as DNA, the CDR3 is TGTGCCAGCAAGATTCAGGGTCCTGGGGCCAACGTCCTGACTTTC. Residues: CASKIQGPGANVLTF. Together with reference TRBV2 and TRBJ2-6, the CDR3 gives the full variable domain: EPEVTQTPSHQVTQMGQEVILRCVPISNHLYFYWYRQILGQKVEFLVSFYNNEISEKSEIFDDQFSVERPDGSNFTLKIRSTKLEDSAMYFCASKIQGPGANVLTFGAGSRLTVL.

The chain combines TRBV7-2 with TRBJ2-1; no reliable D call. Germline V CDR1 and CDR2: SGHTA, FQGNSA. V lost 3 bases, J lost 10 bases, and 10 bases lay in between. This CDR3 comprises 12 residues. CDR3 residues: CASSFGPQEQFF. The CDR3 bases are TGTGCCAGCAGCTTTGGCCCCCAGGAGCAGTTCTTC.

The V gene is TRBV7-2, the J gene TRBJ1-4; 7 bases are a match to TRBD1. The CDR3 loop spans 15 amino acids. Per the germline V gene, CDR1 is SGHTA and CDR2 is FQGNSA. With 1 base clipped from V and 3 bases from J, the junction kept 2 bases outside the gene matches. The CDR3: CASSLDRGANEKLFF. The CDR3 DNA sequence: TGTGCCAGCAGCTTAGACAGGGGAGCTAATGAAAAACTGTTTTTT.

The chain is built from TRBV10-3 and TRBJ1-1; 9 bases are a match to TRBD1. The CDR3 covers 15 residues. Trimming cost V 7 bases and J 4 bases; bases outside gene matches: 10. Looked up from germline, CDR1 is ENHRY and CDR2 is SYGVKD. DNA for the CDR3: TGTGCCATCATGTCGGGACAGGGTCGGGGCACTGAAGCTTTCTTT. Translated, it gives CAIMSGQGRGTEAFF.

To note about this clone: Relative to the germline gene, one junction end is altered; a read error may explain this. The rearrangement links TRBV7-7 to TRBJ2-7, with TRBD1 matching over 8 bases. Germline CDR1 and CDR2: SSHAT and FNYEAQ (reference sequence). This CDR3 is built from 14 residues. This CDR3 is CASSFGQGPYEQYF. The DNA of the CDR3 is TGTGCTAGCAGCTTTGGACAGGGACCCTACGAGCAGTACTTC.

This rearrangement joins TRBV30 to TRBJ1-6; a weak D match, TRBD1 (5 bases). V lost 2 bases to trimming and J lost 13 bases, with 12 bases between them. The CDR3 has 12 residues. Looked up from germline, CDR1 is GTSNPN and CDR2 is SVGIG (reference sequence). The CDR3 coding sequence is TGTGCCTGGAGTTCCCAGGGTGCGCCCCTCCACTTT. Its translation: CAWSSQGAPLHF.

V is TRBV28 and J is TRBJ1-2; 12 nucleotides align to TRBD1. The CDR3 is 16 amino acids. CDR1 and CDR2 from the germline V gene are MDHEN and SYDVKM. Losses at the gene ends were 2 bases for V and 8 bases for J; bases not matched to a gene: 9. The CDR3 DNA reads TGTGCCAGCAGTTTAGAGCCGGGACAGGGGGCGGGAGGCTACACCTTC. Translation: CASSLEPGQGAGGYTF.

This chain connects TRBV11-3 to TRBJ1-1; D gene ambiguous. V was pared by 5 bases and J by 2 bases, with 12 bases between. CDR3 length equals 14 residues. Germline CDR1 is SGHNT and CDR2 is YENEEA. DNA for the CDR3: TGTGCCAGCAGCCGTCAACAGTTTAACACTGAAGCTTTCTTT. It specifies CASSRQQFNTEAFF.

The V gene is TRBV6-5, the J gene TRBJ1-5; no clear D. Between the trimmed V and J ends, which lost 2 bases and 0 bases, there was a span of 5 bases. CDR3 size: 14 residues. Germline loops: CDR1 MNHEY, CDR2 SVGAGI. The CDR3 here is CASSYRDSNQPQHF. DNA for the CDR3: TGTGCCAGCAGTTACAGAGATAGCAATCAGCCCCAGCATTTT.

The V gene is TRBV6-2 or TRBV6-3, the J gene TRBJ1-4, with 9 positions matching TRBD1. The CDR3 has 14 residues. The V and J ends lost 5 bases and 4 bases, in that order; junction bases with no gene match: 2. Germline CDR1 is MNHEY and CDR2 is SVGEGT. Here the CDR3 DNA reads TGTGCCAGCAGTCGACAGGGGGGTAATGAAAAACTGTTTTTT. Translating gives CASSRQGGNEKLFF.

This sequence joins TRBV9 and TRBJ2-5, with 8 bases fitting TRBD2. CDR1 SGDLS and CDR2 YYNGEE come from the germline V gene. J lost 2 bases, V lost 0 bases, and 3 bases had no gene match. The CDR3 is 15 amino acids. The CDR3 DNA reads TGTGCCAGCAGCGTAGTGGGACTAGGGCAAGAGACCCAGTACTTC. Residues: CASSVVGLGQETQYF.

The genes are TRBV14 and TRBJ1-2; D might be TRBD1 (6 bases). The V and J ends lost 4 bases and 10 bases respectively, with 16 bases between them. The CDR3 has 13 residues. Germline-derived CDR1 and CDR2 are SGHDN and FVKESK. The CDR3 region has the DNA TGTGCCAGCAGCCGAGTTGGGGGCGAGGACTACACCTTC. Translation gives CASSRVGGEDYTF.

The chain employs TRBV7-3 and TRBJ1-1; TRBD1 aligns across 9 bases. This CDR3 spans 15 amino acids. The V segment lost 1 base and the J segment 6 bases; nucleotides outside the gene matches: 6. Germline values: CDR1 SGHTA, CDR2 FQGTGA. DNA for the CDR3: TGTGCCAGCAGCTTAAGGGGACAGGGAAACTCTGAAGCTTTCTTT. Amino acid sequence: CASSLRGQGNSEAFF. Full variable domain (missing parts from reference TRBV7-3 and TRBJ1-1): GAGVSQTPSNKVTEKGKYVELRCDPISGHTALYWYRQSLGQGPEFLIYFQGTGAADDSGLPNDRFFAVRPEGSVSTLKIQRTERGDSAVYLCASSLRGQGNSEAFFGQGTRLTVV.